This T cell receptor (beta chain) originates from a study of blood T cells in healthy people across ages. Study-wide results and caveats: Unsorted PBMCs ruled out conclusive naive versus antigen-experienced comparison.

The use of a sample-barcoded 5' primer and a J-beta primer mix characterized a second PCR of about 7 to 12 cycles. Each cDNA molecule, via a template-switch adaptor with 12 random nucleotides, was tagged. TCRdb used MiXCR to reprocess the 5' RACE reads, holding one entry per CDR3 protein. The sample has 850,000 to 1,100,000 distinct CDR3 sequences, around two fifths seen once. Of note for this clonotype: Its antigen is currently unknown.

V lost 2 bases to trimming and J lost 1 base, with 8 bases between them. In germline, CDR1 is DFQATT, CDR2 SNEGSKA (reference sequence). CDR3 length: 14 residues. The source of this sequence is a man between 18 and 35 years old in good health. The chain carries TRBV20-1 and TRBJ1-4; tentative D call: TRBD1 (5 bases). Sequencing was carried out using blood. The CDR3 region has the DNA TGCAGTGCTAGACAGAGGGGAACTAATGAAAAACTGTTTTTT. This encodes CSARQRGTNEKLFF.